This T cell receptor beta chain was profiled in a study of low-dose radiotherapy and immunotherapy resistance in tumors. Study summary: It was 1 Gy per fraction every two weeks that Cohort 2 received, adding up to 13 Gy over 26 weeks. Ipilimumab 1 mg/kg every six weeks, together with nivolumab 240 mg every two weeks, was given intravenously to patients.

Germline lookup yields CDR1 MNHNS and CDR2 SASEGT. CDR3 length: 14 residues. V was trimmed by 4 bases and J by 2 bases, leaving 12 bases between them. Time point described: after trial treatment. Treatment specified: LDRT plus nivolumab, ipilimumab, low-dose cyclophosphamide and aspirin (RACIN trial). TRAV- and TRBV-specific primers primed first-strand cDNA, covering alpha and beta chains. Amplification, which lasted about 20 PCR cycles, used a constant-region primer and V-primer adapter to amplify TCRs. Isolated mRNA underwent amplification by in vitro transcription. TCRdb itself ran the reads through MiXCR, one entry per CDR3 protein. The sample shows just over 90,000 distinct CDR3 sequences, 20% to 25% of them seen only once.

The source material was PBMCs, sampled after low-dose radiotherapy plus immunotherapy. The chain couples TRBV6-1 to TRBJ2-7, with D unresolved. The clonotype was recovered from a female donor with ovarian cancer. CDR3 in amino acids: CASSAKPTAYEQYF. Here the CDR3 DNA reads TGTGCCAGCAGTGCGAAACCGACTGCCTACGAGCAGTACTTC.